This passage covers 14 T cell receptor beta chains from one sample sequenced in a study of blood T cells in healthy people across ages. A sample-barcoded 5' primer and a J-beta primer mix were used in a second PCR of roughly 6 to 11 cycles. MiXCR was run by TCRdb on the 5' RACE reads, yielding one entry per CDR3 protein. The sample consists of about 970,000 distinct CDR3 sequences, just over 50% of them appearing once. Sequenced: blood. The receptors here all came from a woman in her fifties or sixties in good health.

This clonotype was detected only once. A read error may be the cause here, since a much bigger clone is one base away. CDR3 loop: CAGSPEGRNEKLFF. The CDR3 DNA sequence: TGTGCCGGCTCACCAGAGGGCCGGAATGAAAAACTGTTTTTT. This chain uses TRBV18 with TRBJ1-4; D is ambiguous. The CDR3 runs 14 residues. The germline gives CDR1 KGHSH, CDR2 LQKENI.

This clonotype was counted between two and nine times. V gene TRBV7-2 combines with J gene TRBJ1-2; 8 bases align to TRBD1. The trim removed 5 bases at V and 4 bases at J, leaving 9 bases unmatched. Germline CDR1 SGHTA, CDR2 FQGNSA. The CDR3 contains 15 residues. CDR3 sequence: CASSPRTGPGYGYTF. CDR3 nucleotides: TGTGCCAGCAGCCCGAGGACAGGGCCAGGCTATGGCTACACCTTC.

V is TRBV7-2 and J is TRBJ2-7; 7 positions match TRBD2. Near its end, the DNA agrees better with TRBJ2-1, so the J call may be wrong. From germline, CDR1 is SGHTA and CDR2 FQGNSA. This CDR3 has 16 residues. The CDR3 DNA reads TGTGCCAGCAGCTTAGAAGTGGGAGGGCCAGTCAATGAGCAGTTCTTC. This gives the protein CASSLEVGGPVNEQFF.

This clonotype was counted a few times. The chain joins TRBV20-1 to TRBJ2-3; a possible D gene is TRBD2 (8 bases). Germline lookup yields CDR1 DFQATT and CDR2 SNEGSKA (reference sequence). The ends were cut back, 6 bases at V and 8 bases at J, with 18 bases in the middle. This CDR3 contains 13 residues. The CDR3 loop is CSAPGRGQVTQYF. The CDR3 coding sequence is TGCAGTGCCCCCGGGAGGGGGCAGGTTACGCAGTATTTT.

About this clonotype: Its ends do not fully match the called genes, so a read error is possible. The V call is TRBV28, the J call TRBJ1-6; D gene uncertain. CDR3 length: 13 amino acids. Germline CDR1 is MDHEN and CDR2 is SYDVKM. The CDR3 reads CASRPTRNSPPHF. For the CDR3, the DNA is TGTGCCAGCAGACCCACGAGGAATTCACCCCCCCACTTT.

This chain uses TRBV20-1 with TRBJ2-1, with 8 positions matching TRBD2. Germline CDR1 reads DFQATT; CDR2 reads SNEGSKA (reference sequence). This CDR3 has 13 residues. Trimming removed 3 bases from V and 5 bases from J; junction bases left unmatched: 3. The CDR3 DNA follows: TGCAGTGCTAGCGGGAGGGTGAACAATGAGCAGTTCTTC. Translation: CSASGRVNNEQFF.

This clonotype was counted a few times. The V gene is TRBV7-2, the J gene TRBJ2-3; 9 bases match TRBD2. The CDR3 totals 15 residues. V lost 1 base to trimming and J lost 5 bases; unmatched junction nucleotides: 4. The germline CDR1 and CDR2 sequences are SGHTA and FQGNSA. The CDR3 DNA is TGTGCCAGCAGCTTAGAACTAGCGGGTATAGATACGCAGTATTTT. Residues: CASSLELAGIDTQYF.

The chain uses TRBV7-8 and TRBJ2-1; D gene ambiguous. Trimming removed 0 bases at V and 0 bases at J, with 18 bases between. This CDR3 has 19 residues. Germline CDR1 reads SGHVS; CDR2 reads FQNEAQ. CDR3 loop: CASSLALGRPGLSYNEQFF. The DNA for the CDR3 is TGTGCCAGCAGCTTAGCCCTAGGCAGACCAGGCCTCTCCTACAATGAGCAGTTCTTC.

The V gene is TRBV29-1, the J gene TRBJ2-4; 7 bases align to TRBD2. The CDR3 is made up of 13 amino acids. With 4 bases clipped from V and 13 bases from J, the junction kept 13 bases outside the gene matches. Germline V gene sequence: CDR1 SQVTM, CDR2 ANQGSEA. The CDR3 DNA reads as TGCAGCGTTGGACAAGCGGGAACCGTTGGGCAGTACTTC. Translating gives CSVGQAGTVGQYF.

The rearrangement joins TRBV7-9 to TRBJ2-7; D call uncertain. The CDR3 sequence is 12 residues long. Between the trimmed V and J ends, which lost 11 bases and 5 bases, there was a span of 16 bases. Germline loops: CDR1 SEHNR, CDR2 FQNEAQ (reference sequence). In nucleotides, the CDR3 is TGTGCCCTCGGGCCCATCGGACACGAGCAGTACTTC. Translation gives CALGPIGHEQYF. The complete variable domain, with remaining parts taken from reference TRBV7-9 and TRBJ2-7, reads DTGVSQNPRHKITKRGQNVTFRCDPISEHNRLYWYRQTLGQGPEFLTYFQNEAQLEKSRLLSDRFSAERPKGSFSTLEIQRTEQGDSAMYLCALGPIGHEQYFGPGTRLTVT.

As regards this clonotype: One junction end disagrees with the germline gene, perhaps due to a read error. The rearrangement joins TRBV5-4 to TRBJ1-1; no definite D call. This CDR3 region has 13 residues. Per the germline V gene, CDR1 is SGHNT and CDR2 is YYREEE (reference sequence). The CDR3 is CATSNIKYTEAFF. The CDR3 nucleotides are TGTGCCACCAGCAATATTAAATACACTGAAGCTTTCTTT.

The rearrangement links TRBV6-2 or TRBV6-3 to TRBJ2-7; D may be TRBD2 (5 bases). Deletions cut 0 bases from V and 3 bases from J, with 15 bases between. The CDR3 extends over 16 amino acids. In germline, CDR1 is MNHEY, CDR2 SVGEGT. CDR3 region: CASSYSIISVNYEQYF. CDR3 DNA sequence: TGTGCCAGCAGTTACTCGATTATTAGCGTAAACTACGAGCAGTACTTC.

This chain connects TRBV12-3 or TRBV12-4 to TRBJ2-3; 12 nucleotides agree with TRBD2. V lost 2 bases to trimming and J lost 2 bases; unmatched junction nucleotides: 8. CDR3 length: 18 residues. CDR3 sequence reads: CASSLRTSGIYYTDTQYF. The CDR3 DNA is TGTGCCAGCAGTTTAAGGACTAGCGGGATCTACTACACAGATACGCAGTATTTT.

The CDR3 loop reads CASSPGDLRQYF. CDR3 nucleotides: TGTGCCAGCAGCCCAGGGGACTTAAGGCAGTACTTC. The chain is built from TRBV11-2 and TRBJ2-7, with D possibly being TRBD1 or TRBD2 (6 bases each). The CDR3 loop spans 12 amino acids. CDR1 is SGHAT and CDR2 is FQNNGV in the germline V gene. The V gene lost 5 bases and the J gene lost 9 bases, with 14 bases spanning the gap.